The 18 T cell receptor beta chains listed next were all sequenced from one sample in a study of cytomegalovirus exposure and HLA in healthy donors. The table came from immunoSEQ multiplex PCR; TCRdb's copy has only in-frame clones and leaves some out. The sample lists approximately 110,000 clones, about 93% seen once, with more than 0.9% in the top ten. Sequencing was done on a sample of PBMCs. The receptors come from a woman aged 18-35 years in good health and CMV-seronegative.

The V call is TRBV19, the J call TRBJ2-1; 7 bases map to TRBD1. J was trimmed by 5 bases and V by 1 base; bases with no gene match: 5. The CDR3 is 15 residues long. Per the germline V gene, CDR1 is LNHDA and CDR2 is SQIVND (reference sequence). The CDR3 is CASSIASGTDNEQFF. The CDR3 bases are TGTGCCAGTAGTATAGCCTCCGGGACAGACAATGAGCAGTTCTTC.

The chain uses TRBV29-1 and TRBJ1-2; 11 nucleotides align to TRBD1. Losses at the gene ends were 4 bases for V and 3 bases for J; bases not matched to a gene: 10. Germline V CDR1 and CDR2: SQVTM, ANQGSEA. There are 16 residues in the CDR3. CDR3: CSVVRWTGGADYGYTF. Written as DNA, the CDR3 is TGCAGCGTTGTCCGATGGACAGGGGGCGCCGACTATGGCTACACCTTC. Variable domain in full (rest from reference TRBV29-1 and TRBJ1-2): SAVISQKPSRDICQRGTSLTIQCQVDSQVTMMFWYRQQPGQSLTLIATANQGSEATYESGFVIDKFPISRPNLTFSTLTVSNMSPEDSSIYLCSVVRWTGGADYGYTFGSGTRLTVV.

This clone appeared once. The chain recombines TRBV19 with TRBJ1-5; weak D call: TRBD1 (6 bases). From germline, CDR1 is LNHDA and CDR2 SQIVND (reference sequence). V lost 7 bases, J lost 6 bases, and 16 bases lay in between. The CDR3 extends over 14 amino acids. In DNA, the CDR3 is TGTGCCAGTACGGCCGCTGGGGGCGGTCAGCCCCAGCATTTT. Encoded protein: CASTAAGGGQPQHF.

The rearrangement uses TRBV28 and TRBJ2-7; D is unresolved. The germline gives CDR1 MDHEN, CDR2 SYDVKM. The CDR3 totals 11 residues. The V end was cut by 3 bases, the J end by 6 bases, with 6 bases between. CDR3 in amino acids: CASSLLGEQYF. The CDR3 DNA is TGTGCCAGCAGTTTGCTCGGCGAGCAGTACTTC.

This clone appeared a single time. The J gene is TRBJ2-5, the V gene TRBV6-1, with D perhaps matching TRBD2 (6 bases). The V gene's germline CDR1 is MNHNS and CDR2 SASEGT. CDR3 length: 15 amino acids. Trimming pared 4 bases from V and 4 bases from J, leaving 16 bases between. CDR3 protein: CASSVSDGGGETQYF. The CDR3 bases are TGTGCCAGCAGTGTTTCCGACGGGGGTGGAGAGACCCAGTACTTC.

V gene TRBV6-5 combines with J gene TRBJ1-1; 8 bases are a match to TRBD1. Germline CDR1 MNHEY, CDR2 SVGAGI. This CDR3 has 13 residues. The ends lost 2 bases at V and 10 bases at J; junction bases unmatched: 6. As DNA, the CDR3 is TGTGCCAGCAGTTACGGGACAGGCACTTCAGCTTTCTTT. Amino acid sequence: CASSYGTGTSAFF.

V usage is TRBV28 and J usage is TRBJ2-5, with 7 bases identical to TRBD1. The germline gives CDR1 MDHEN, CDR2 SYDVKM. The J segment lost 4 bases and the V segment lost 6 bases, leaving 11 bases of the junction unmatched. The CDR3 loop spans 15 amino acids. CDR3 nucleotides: TGTGCCAGCAGCCAGCAGACAGGGCCAGGAGAGACCCAGTACTTC. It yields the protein CASSQQTGPGETQYF.

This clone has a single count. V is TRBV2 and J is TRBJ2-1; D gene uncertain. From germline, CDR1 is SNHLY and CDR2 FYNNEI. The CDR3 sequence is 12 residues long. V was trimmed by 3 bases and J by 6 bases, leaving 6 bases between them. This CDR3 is CASSDTGNEQFF. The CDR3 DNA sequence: TGTGCCAGCAGTGACACTGGCAATGAGCAGTTCTTC.

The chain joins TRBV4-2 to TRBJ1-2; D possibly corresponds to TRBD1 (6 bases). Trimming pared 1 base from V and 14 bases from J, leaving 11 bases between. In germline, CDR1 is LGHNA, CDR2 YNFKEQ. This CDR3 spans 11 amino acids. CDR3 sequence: CASSQGDIETF. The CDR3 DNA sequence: TGTGCCAGCAGCCAAGGGGACATAGAGACCTTC.

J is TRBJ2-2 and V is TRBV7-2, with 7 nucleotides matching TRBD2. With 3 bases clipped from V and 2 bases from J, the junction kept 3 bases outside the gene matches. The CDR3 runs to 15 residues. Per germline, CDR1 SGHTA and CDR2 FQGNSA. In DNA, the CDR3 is TGTGCCAGCAGCTTCCGGGGACTAAACACCGGGGAGCTGTTTTTT. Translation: CASSFRGLNTGELFF. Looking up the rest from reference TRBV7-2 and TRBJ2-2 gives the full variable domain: GAGVSQSPSNKVTEKGKDVELRCDPISGHTALYWYRQSLGQGLEFLIYFQGNSAPDKSGLPSDRFSAERTGGSVSTLTIQRTQQEDSAVYLCASSFRGLNTGELFFGEGSRLTVL.

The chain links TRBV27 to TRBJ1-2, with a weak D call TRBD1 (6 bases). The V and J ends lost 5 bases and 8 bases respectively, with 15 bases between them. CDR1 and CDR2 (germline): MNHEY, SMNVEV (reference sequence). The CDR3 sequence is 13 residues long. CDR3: CASSAGPGAGYTF. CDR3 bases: TGTGCCAGCAGTGCCGGGCCAGGGGCCGGCTACACCTTC.

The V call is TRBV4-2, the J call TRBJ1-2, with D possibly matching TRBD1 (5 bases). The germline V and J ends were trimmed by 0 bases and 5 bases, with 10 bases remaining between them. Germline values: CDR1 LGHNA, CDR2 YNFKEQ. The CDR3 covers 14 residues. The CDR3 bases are TGTGCCAGCAGCCAAGAAACCGGGGGTTATGGCTACACCTTC. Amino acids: CASSQETGGYGYTF.

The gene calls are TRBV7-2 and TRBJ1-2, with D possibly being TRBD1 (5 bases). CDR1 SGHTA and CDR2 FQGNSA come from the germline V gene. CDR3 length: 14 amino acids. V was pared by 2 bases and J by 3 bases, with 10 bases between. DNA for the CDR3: TGTGCCAGCAGCTTAACAGGTACAGACTATGGCTACACCTTC. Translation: CASSLTGTDYGYTF.

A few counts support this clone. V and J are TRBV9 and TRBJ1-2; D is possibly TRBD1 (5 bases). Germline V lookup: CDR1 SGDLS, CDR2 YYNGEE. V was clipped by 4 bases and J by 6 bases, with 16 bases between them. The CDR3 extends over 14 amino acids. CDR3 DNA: TGTGCCAGCAGCACCTCACTTGGGGCGAATGGCTACACCTTC. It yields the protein CASSTSLGANGYTF.

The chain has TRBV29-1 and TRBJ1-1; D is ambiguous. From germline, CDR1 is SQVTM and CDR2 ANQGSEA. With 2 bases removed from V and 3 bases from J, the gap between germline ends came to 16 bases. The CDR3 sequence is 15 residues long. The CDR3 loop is CSVESRGGRYTEAFF. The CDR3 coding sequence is TGCAGCGTTGAATCCCGGGGAGGGAGGTACACTGAAGCTTTCTTT.

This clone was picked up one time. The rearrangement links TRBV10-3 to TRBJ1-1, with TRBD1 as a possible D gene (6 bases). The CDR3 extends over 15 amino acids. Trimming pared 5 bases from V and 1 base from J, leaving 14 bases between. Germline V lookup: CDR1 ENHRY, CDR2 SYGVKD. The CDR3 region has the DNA TGTGCCATCAGTAAACGGACAGAAGGGAACACTGAAGCTTTCTTT. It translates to CAISKRTEGNTEAFF.

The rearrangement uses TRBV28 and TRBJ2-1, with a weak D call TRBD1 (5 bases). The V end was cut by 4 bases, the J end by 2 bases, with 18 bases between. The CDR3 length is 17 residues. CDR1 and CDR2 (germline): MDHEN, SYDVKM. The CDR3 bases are TGTGCCAGCAGTTATCTCCCTTCTAGGGGTCCCTACAATGAGCAGTTCTTC. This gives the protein CASSYLPSRGPYNEQFF.

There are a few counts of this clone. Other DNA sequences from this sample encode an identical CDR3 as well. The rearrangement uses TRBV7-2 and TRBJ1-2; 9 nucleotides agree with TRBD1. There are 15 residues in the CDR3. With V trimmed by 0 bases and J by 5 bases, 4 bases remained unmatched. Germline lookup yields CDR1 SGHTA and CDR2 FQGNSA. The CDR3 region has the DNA TGTGCCAGCAGCTTAGCGGGGACAGGGTTATATGGCTACACCTTC. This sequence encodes CASSLAGTGLYGYTF.